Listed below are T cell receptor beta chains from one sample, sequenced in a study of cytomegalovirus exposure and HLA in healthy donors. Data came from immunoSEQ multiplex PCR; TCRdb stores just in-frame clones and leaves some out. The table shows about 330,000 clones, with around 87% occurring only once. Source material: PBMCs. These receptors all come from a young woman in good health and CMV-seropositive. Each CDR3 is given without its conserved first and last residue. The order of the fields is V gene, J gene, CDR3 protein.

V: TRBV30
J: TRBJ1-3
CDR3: AWSLQGSGNTIY

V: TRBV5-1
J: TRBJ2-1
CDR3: ASSPGTASYNEQF

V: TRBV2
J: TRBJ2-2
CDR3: ASRETANILGELF

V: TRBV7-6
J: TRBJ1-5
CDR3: ASSSEESNQPQH

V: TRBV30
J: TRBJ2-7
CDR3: AWSVGAIEQY

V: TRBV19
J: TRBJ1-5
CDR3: ASSAGEPQH

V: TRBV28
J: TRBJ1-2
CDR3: ASRLGGTGYT

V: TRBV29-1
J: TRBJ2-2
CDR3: SVDWTGNGELF

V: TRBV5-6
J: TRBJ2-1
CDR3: ASSLIGSGNNEQF

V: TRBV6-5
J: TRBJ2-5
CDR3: ASRRPQQETQY

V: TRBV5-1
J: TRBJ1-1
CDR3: ASTPTEDTEAF

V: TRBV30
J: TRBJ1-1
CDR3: AWRAPGGNTEAF

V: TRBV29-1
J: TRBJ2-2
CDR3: SVGGGRAERAGELF

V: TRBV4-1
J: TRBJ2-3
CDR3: ASSQETQGLTDTQY

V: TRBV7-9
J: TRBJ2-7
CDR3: ASSPTGGEQY

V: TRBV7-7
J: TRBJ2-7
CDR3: ASSPDGSSYEQY

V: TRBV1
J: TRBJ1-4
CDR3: TILPRQGPNEKLF

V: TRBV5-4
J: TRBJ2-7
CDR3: ASSLDLTGSYYEQY

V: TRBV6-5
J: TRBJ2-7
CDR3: ASSSPSGRYEQY

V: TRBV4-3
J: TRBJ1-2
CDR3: ASSQGTGAGGYGYT

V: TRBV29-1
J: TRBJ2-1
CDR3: SAKVSGNNGEQF

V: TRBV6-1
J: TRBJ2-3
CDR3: ASSEAPGLDTQY

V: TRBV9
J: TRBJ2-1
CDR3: ASSVDSYNEQF

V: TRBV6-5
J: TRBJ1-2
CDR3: ASSYNNLYGYT

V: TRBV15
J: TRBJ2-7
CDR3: ATSSFPQGGYEQY

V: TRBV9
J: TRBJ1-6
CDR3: ASSVGGFDSPLH

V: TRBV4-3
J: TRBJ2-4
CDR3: ASSQDPWTGVKNIQY